This TCR beta chain was observed in a study of identical twins. Study-wide results and caveats: Conclusions leaned on cross-sectional statistical analysis and did not track the same donors over time.

TCRdb re-analysed the 5' RACE reads in MiXCR, keeping a single row per CDR3 protein. The sample comprises roughly 540,000 distinct CDR3 sequences, approximately 22% of which are singletons, and 0.8% to 1% rests with the top ten. In this sample, this clonotype turned up many times. Its antigen remains unidentified. In addition, the sample was reused for a study of T cells expressing NK-cell markers. That work states: What remained unclear was the HCMV specificity of expanded NKG2C+ T cell clones.

Material: CD4+ T cells sorted from blood. This sequence was found in a woman aged 18-30 years in good health.

CDR3 bases: TGTGCCAGCAGCTTGTCCGGCTCCTACAATGAGCAGTTCTTC. It specifies CASSLSGSYNEQFF. The chain carries TRBV5-4 and TRBJ2-1; D is ambiguous. The germline gives CDR1 SGHNT, CDR2 YYREEE (reference sequence). Trimming removed 1 base at V and 0 bases at J, with 5 bases between. The CDR3 is 14 amino acids. Supplemented by reference TRBV5-4 and TRBJ2-1, the full variable domain reads ETGVTQSPTHLIKTRGQQVTLRCSSQSGHNTVSWYQQALGQGPQFIFQYYREEENGRGNFPPRFSGLQFPNYSSELNVNALELDDSALYLCASSLSGSYNEQFFGPGTRLTVL.